The sample holds one count of the clone carrying this T cell receptor (beta chain). Libraries were prepared by immunoSEQ multiplex PCR; TCRdb keeps only in-frame clonotypes and omits some of them. The table lists 170,000 or so clones, 90% of them singletons. This sample stems from a study of control samples from healthy donors and cancer patients. From germline, CDR1 is LNHDA and CDR2 SQIVND (reference sequence). Trimming removed 7 bases from V and 6 bases from J; junction bases left unmatched: 14. CDR3 length: 15 residues. The specimen sequenced was blood. The sequence derives from a woman in her fifties or sixties in good health. V and J are TRBV19 and TRBJ1-2, with TRBD1 matching over 7 bases. CDR3 sequence: CASKGASLLIHGYTF. The CDR3 region has the DNA TGTGCCAGTAAGGGGGCCAGTTTACTAATCCATGGCTACACCTTC.